This paragraph covers one T cell receptor beta chain sequence. Its antigen is currently unknown. TCRdb analysed the 5' RACE reads with MiXCR anew, one entry per CDR3 protein. The table has about 520,000 distinct CDR3 sequences, 22% seen once. In germline, CDR1 is SGHVS, CDR2 FNYEAQ. V shed 5 bases and J shed 3 bases, with 16 bases lying between them. The CDR3 runs 16 residues. This record comes from a study of identical twins. General study findings and limits: Researchers caution that invariant MAIT and iNKT cells could partly confound zero-insertion analyses. Twin pairs had excess sharing that was weaker in beta out-of-frame sequences.

The same specimen was also included in a second study, on T cells expressing NK-cell markers. From that study: Sorted T-cell subsets CD3+CD56+NKG2C+, CD3+CD56+NKG2C- and CD3+CD56-NKG2C+ were TCR beta-sequenced.

This rearrangement joins TRBV7-6 to TRBJ2-2, with D possibly being TRBD1 (6 bases). This TCR was recovered from a woman aged 18-29 years in good health. Sequenced: CD4+ T cells sorted from blood. The CDR3 sequence is CASSPLGAGDTGELFF. CDR3 nucleotides: TGTGCCAGCAGCCCACTCGGGGCAGGGGACACCGGGGAGCTGTTTTTT.